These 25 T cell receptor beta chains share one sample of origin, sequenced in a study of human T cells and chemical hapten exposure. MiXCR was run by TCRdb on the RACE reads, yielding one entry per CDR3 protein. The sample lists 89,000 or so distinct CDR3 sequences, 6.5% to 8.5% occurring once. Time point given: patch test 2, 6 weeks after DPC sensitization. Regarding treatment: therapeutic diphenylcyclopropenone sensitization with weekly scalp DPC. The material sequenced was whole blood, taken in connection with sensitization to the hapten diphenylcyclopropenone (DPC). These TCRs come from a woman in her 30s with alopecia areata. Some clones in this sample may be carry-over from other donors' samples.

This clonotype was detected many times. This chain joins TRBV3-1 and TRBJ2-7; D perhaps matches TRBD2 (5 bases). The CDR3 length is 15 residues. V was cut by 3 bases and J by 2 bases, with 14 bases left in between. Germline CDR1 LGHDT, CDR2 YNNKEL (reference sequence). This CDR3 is CASSHEIASTYEQYF. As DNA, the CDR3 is TGTGCCAGCAGCCACGAAATTGCTAGCACCTACGAGCAGTACTTC.

The CDR3 coding sequence is TGTGCCAGCACTTCCGGTTGGGGCATGAACACTGAAGCTTTCTTT. Residues: CASTSGWGMNTEAFF. The chain couples TRBV6-2 or TRBV6-3 to TRBJ1-1, with a weak D call TRBD1 (5 bases). Germline lookup yields CDR1 MNHEY and CDR2 SVGEGT. The CDR3 runs to 15 residues. V was trimmed by 7 bases and J by 0 bases, leaving 15 bases between them.

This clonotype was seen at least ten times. The CDR3 DNA sequence: TGCGCCAGCAGCGAGACCCAAGAGACCCAGTACTTC. Translating it yields CASSETQETQYF. V usage is TRBV5-1 and J usage is TRBJ2-5; D uncertain. The CDR3 loop spans 12 amino acids. Germline loops: CDR1 SGHRS, CDR2 YFSETQ. With 4 bases removed from V and 1 base from J, the gap between germline ends came to 5 bases. Based on the CDR3 plus reference TRBV5-1 and TRBJ2-5, the full variable domain is KAGVTQTPRYLIKTRGQQVTLSCSPISGHRSVSWYQQTPGQGLQFLFEYFSETQRNKGNFPGRFSGRQFSNSRSEMNVSTLELGDSALYLCASSETQETQYFGPGTRLLVL.

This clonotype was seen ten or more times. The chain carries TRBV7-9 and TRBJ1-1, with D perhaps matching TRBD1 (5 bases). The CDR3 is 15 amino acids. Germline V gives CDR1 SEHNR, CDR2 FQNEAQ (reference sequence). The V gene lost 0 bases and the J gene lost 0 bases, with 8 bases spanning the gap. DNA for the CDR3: TGTGCCAGCAGCTTAGCAGGGGACCTGAACACTGAAGCTTTCTTT. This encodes CASSLAGDLNTEAFF.

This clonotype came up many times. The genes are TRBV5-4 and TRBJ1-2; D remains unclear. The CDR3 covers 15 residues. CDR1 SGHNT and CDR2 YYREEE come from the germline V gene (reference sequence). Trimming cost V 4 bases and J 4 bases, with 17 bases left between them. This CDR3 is CASSQPLLKGYGYTF. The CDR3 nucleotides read TGTGCCAGCAGCCAACCCTTGCTCAAGGGCTATGGCTACACCTTC.

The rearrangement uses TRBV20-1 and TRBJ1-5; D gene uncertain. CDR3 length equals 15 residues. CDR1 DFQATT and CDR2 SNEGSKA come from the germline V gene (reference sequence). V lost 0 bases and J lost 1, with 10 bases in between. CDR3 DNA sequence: TGCAGTGCTAGAGATGACGGGAGGAGCAATCAGCCCCAGCATTTT. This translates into CSARDDGRSNQPQHF.

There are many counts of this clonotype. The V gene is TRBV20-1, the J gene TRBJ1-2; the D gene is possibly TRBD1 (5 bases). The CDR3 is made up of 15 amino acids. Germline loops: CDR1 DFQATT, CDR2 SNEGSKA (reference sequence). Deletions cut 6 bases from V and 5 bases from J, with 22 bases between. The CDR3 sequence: CSASPRQSGGYGYTF. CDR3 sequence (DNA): TGCAGTGCGAGCCCTAGACAGTCTGGCGGGTATGGCTACACCTTC.

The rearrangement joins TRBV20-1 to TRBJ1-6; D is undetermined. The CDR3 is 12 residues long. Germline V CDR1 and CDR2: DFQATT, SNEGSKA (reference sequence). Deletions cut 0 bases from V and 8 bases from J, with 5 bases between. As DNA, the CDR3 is TGCAGTGCTAGAGAGGCAGATTCACCCCTCCACTTT. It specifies CSAREADSPLHF.

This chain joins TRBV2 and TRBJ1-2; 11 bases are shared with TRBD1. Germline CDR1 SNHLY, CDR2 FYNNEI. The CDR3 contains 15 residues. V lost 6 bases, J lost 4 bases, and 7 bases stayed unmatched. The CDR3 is CASSRGQGGTYGYTF. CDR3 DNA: TGTGCCAGCAGCCGGGGACAGGGGGGGACCTATGGCTACACCTTC.

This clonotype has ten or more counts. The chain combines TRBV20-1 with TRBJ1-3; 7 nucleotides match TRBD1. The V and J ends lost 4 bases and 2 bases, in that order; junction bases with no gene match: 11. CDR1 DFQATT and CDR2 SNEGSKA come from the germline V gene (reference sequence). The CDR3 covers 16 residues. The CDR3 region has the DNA TGCAGTGCTACAGAGGGGGCAGTTTCCGCTGGAAACACCATATATTTT. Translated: CSATEGAVSAGNTIYF.

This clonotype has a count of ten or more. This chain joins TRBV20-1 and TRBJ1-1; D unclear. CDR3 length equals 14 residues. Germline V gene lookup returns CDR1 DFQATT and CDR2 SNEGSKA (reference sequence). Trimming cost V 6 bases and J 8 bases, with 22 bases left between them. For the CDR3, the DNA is TGCAGTGCAAGTGGTCCAGTCCGTAGGAGCGAAGCTTTCTTT. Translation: CSASGPVRRSEAFF.

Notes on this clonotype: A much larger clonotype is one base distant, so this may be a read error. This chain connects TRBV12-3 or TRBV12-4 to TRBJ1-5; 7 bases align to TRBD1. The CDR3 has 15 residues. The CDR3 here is CATWTRDSHDQPQNF. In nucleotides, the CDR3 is TGTGCCACCTGGACCCGGGACAGTCACGATCAGCCCCAGAATTTT.

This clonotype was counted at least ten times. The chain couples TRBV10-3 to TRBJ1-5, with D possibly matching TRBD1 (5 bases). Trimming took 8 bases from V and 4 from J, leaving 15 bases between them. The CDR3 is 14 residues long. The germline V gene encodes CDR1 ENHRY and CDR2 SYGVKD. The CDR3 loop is CAISKAGLNQPQHF. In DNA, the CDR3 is TGTGCCATCTCGAAAGCGGGACTTAATCAGCCCCAGCATTTT.

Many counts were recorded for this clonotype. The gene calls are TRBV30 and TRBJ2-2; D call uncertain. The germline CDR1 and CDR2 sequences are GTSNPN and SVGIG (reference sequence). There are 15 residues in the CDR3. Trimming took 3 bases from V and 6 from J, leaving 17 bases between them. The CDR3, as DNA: TGTGCCTGGAGCGCCGGGCGGCAGGATGCCGGGGAGCTGTTTTTT. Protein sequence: CAWSAGRQDAGELFF.

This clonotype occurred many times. CDR3: CASSSNQGSSYNEQFF. Written as DNA, the CDR3 is TGTGCCAGCAGTTCCAATCAGGGGTCCTCCTACAATGAGCAGTTCTTC. This chain uses TRBV28 with TRBJ2-1; D may be TRBD1 (6 bases). Germline assignment: CDR1 MDHEN and CDR2 SYDVKM. V was pared by 4 bases and J by 0 bases, with 13 bases between. CDR3 length: 16 residues.

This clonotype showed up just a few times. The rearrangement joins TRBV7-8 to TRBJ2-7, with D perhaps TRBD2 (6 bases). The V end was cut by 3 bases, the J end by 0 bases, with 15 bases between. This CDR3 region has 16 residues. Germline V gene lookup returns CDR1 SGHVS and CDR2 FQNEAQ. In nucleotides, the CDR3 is TGTGCCAGCAGCTTTTTGGGGGTCGGGGGCTCCTACGAGCAGTACTTC. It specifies CASSFLGVGGSYEQYF.

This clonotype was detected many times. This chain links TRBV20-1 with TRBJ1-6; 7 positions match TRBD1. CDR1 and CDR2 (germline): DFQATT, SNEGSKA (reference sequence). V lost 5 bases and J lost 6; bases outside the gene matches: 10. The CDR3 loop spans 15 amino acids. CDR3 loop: CSAGGQSRVNSPLHF. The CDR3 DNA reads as TGCAGTGCTGGGGGACAGAGCAGAGTTAATTCACCCCTCCACTTT.

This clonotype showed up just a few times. CDR3: CSAQIGGMGNQPQHF. As DNA, the CDR3 is TGCAGTGCGCAGATCGGGGGGATGGGCAATCAGCCCCAGCATTTT. The V call is TRBV20-1, the J call TRBJ1-5; D may be TRBD1 (5 bases). The CDR3 runs to 15 residues. Per the germline V gene, CDR1 is DFQATT and CDR2 is SNEGSKA (reference sequence). The V end was cut by 6 bases, the J end by 2 bases, with 17 bases between.

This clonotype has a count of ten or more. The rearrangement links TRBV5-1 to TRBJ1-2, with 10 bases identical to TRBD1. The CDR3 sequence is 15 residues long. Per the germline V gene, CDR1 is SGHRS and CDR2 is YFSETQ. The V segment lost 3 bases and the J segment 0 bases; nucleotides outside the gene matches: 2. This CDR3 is CASSWDRGPNYGYTF. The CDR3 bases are TGCGCCAGCAGCTGGGACAGGGGCCCTAACTATGGCTACACCTTC.

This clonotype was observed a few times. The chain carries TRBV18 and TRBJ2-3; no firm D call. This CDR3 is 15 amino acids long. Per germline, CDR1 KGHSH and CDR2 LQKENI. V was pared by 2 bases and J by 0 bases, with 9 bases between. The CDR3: CASSPARSSTDTQYF. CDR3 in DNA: TGTGCCAGCTCACCAGCCCGTTCTAGCACAGATACGCAGTATTTT. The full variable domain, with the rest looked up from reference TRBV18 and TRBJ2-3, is NAGVMQNPRHLVRRRGQEARLRCSPMKGHSHVYWYRQLPEEGLKFMVYLQKENIIDESGMPKERFSAEFPKEGPSILRIQQVVRGDSAAYFCASSPARSSTDTQYFGPGTRLTVL.

The CDR3 reads CASSVLGQVPSNTQYF. The CDR3 DNA sequence: TGTGCCAGCAGCGTACTGGGACAGGTCCCCTCAAATACGCAGTATTTT. The chain uses TRBV9 and TRBJ2-3; 8 nucleotides match TRBD1. V lost 1 base to trimming and J lost 7 bases; unmatched junction nucleotides: 11. Germline V gene sequence: CDR1 SGDLS, CDR2 YYNGEE. The CDR3 length is 16 residues.

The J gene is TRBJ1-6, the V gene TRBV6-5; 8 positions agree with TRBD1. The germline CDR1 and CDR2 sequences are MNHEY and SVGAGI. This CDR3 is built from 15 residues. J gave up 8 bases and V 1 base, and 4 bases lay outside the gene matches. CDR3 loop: CASSYLGQGDSPLHF. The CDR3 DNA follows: TGTGCCAGCAGTTACTTAGGACAGGGAGATTCACCCCTCCACTTT.

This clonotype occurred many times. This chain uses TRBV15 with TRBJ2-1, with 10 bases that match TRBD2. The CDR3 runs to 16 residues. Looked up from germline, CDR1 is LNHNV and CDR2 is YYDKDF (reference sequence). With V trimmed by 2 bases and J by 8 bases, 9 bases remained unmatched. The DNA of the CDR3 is TGTGCCACCAGCAGATTAAGCGGGGGGGCCGGGGATGAGCAGTTCTTC. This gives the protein CATSRLSGGAGDEQFF.

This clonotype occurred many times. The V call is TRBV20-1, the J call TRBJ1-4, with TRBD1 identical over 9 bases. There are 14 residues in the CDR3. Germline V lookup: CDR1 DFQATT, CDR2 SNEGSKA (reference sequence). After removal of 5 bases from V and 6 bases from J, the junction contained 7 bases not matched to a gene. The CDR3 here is CSAFGGQGDEKLFF. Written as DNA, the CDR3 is TGCAGTGCTTTCGGGGGACAGGGTGATGAAAAACTGTTTTTT.

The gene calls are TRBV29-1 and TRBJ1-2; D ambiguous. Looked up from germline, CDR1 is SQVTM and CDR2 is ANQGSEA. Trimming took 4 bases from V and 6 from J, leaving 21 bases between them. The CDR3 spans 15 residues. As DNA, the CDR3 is TGCAGCGTTGGAGGCAGAAACTCACTCTGGGATGGCTACACCTTC. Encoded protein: CSVGGRNSLWDGYTF. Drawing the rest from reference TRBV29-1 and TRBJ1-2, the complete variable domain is SAVISQKPSRDICQRGTSLTIQCQVDSQVTMMFWYRQQPGQSLTLIATANQGSEATYESGFVIDKFPISRPNLTFSTLTVSNMSPEDSSIYLCSVGGRNSLWDGYTFGSGTRLTVV.